This T cell receptor beta chain was obtained from a study of shared clonotypes between healthy human individuals. Study findings and constraints: The sole specimen, blood, was sampled, and tissue repertoires likely differ.

The CDR3 consists of 17 residues. V was trimmed by 3 bases and J by 0 bases, leaving 18 bases between them. CDR1 is SQVTM and CDR2 is ANQGSEA in the germline V gene. Several immunoSEQ plates received, in even portions, the genomic DNA of each subset. Profiled with immunoSEQ multiplex PCR; TCRdb holds only in-frame clones, not every one. The data contain 450,000 to 550,000 clones, 60% to 85% of them singletons. Concerning this clone: The target antigen is unknown.

V usage is TRBV29-1 and J usage is TRBJ2-1, with a tentative D call TRBD1 (6 bases). This clonotype was obtained from a woman between 40 and 55 years old in good health. Some clones in this sample may be carry-over from other donors' samples. Material: PBMCs. The CDR3 reads CSVEGHPGLSSYNEQFF. CDR3 coding DNA: TGCAGCGTTGAGGGACACCCGGGCCTTAGCTCCTACAATGAGCAGTTCTTC.